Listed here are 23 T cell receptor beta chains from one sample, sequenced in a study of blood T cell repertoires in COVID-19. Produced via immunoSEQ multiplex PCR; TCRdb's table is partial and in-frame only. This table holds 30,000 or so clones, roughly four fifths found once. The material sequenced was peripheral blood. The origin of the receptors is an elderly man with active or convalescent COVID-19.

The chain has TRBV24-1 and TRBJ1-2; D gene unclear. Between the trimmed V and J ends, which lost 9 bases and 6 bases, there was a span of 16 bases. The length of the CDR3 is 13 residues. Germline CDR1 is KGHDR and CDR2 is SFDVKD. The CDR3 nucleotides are TGTGCCACCTCATATTGGAGAACGCATGGCTACACCTTC. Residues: CATSYWRTHGYTF.

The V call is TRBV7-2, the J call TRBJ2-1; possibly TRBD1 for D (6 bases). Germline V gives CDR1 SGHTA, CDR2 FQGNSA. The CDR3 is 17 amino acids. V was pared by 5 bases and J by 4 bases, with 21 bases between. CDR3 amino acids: CASSLTLSGTRYNEQFF. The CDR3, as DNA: TGTGCCAGCAGCCTTACCCTCTCCGGGACAAGATACAATGAGCAGTTCTTC.

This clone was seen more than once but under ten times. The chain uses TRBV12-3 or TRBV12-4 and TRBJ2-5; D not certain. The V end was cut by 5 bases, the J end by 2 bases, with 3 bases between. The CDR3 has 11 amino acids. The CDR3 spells CASSIQETQYF. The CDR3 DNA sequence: TGTGCCAGCAGTATACAAGAGACCCAGTACTTC.

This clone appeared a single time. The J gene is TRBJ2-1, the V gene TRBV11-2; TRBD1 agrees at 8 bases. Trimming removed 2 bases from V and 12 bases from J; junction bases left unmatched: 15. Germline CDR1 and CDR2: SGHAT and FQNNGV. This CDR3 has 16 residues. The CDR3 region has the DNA TGTGCCAGCAGCTTATTTGCGGGCCAGGGGGCCGGGGGGCAGTTCTTC. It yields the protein CASSLFAGQGAGGQFF.

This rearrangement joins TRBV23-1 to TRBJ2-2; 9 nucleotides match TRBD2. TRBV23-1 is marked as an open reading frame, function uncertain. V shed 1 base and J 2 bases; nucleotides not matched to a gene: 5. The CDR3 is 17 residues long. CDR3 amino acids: CASSQYGLAGNTGELFF. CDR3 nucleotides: TGCGCCAGCAGTCAATACGGGCTAGCGGGAAACACCGGGGAGCTGTTTTTT.

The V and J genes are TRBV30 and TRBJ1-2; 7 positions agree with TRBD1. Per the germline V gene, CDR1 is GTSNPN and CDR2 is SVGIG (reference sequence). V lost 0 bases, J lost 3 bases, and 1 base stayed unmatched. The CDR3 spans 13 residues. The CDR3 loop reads CAWSVTGDYGYTF. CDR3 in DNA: TGTGCCTGGAGTGTTACAGGGGACTATGGCTACACCTTC.

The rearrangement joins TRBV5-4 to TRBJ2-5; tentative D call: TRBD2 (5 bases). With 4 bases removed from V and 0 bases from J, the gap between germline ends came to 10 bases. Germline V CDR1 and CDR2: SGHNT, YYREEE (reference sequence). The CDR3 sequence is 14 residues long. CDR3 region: CASSATGYQETQYF. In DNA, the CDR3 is TGTGCCAGCAGCGCGACGGGGTACCAAGAGACCCAGTACTTC.

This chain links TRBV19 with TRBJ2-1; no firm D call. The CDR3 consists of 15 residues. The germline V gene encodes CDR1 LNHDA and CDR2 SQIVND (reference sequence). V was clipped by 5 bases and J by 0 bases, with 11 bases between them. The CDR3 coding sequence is TGTGCCAGTAGTGTGTTTCTGGCCTCCTACAATGAGCAGTTCTTC. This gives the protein CASSVFLASYNEQFF.

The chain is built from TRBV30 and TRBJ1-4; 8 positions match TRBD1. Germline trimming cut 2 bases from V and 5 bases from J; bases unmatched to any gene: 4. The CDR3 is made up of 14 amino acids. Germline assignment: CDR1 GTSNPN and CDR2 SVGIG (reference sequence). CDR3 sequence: CAWSTGQVNEKLFF. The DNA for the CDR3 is TGTGCCTGGAGTACGGGACAGGTCAATGAAAAACTGTTTTTT.

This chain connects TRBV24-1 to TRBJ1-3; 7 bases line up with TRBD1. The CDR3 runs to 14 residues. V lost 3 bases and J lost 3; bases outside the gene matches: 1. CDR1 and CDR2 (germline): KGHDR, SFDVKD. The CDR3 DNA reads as TGTGCCACCAGTGATGACAGGGTTGGAAACACCATATATTTT. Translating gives CATSDDRVGNTIYF.

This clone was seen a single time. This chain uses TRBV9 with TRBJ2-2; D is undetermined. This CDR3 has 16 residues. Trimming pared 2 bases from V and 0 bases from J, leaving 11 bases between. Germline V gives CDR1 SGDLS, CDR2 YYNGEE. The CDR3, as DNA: TGTGCCAGCAGCGTGAGTCGAGTCTCGAACACCGGGGAGCTGTTTTTT. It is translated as CASSVSRVSNTGELFF.

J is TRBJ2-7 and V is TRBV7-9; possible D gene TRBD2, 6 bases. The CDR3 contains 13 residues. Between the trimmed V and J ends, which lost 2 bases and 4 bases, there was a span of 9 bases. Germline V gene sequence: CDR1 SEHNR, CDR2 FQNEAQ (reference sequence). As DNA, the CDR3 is TGTGCCAGCAGCTTAATGGAGGGGTACGAGCAGTACTTC. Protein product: CASSLMEGYEQYF.

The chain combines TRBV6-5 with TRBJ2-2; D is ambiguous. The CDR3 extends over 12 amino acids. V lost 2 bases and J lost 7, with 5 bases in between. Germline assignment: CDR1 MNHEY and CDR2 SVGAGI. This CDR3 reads CASSYAYGELFF. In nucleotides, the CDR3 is TGTGCCAGCAGTTACGCGTACGGGGAGCTGTTTTTT.

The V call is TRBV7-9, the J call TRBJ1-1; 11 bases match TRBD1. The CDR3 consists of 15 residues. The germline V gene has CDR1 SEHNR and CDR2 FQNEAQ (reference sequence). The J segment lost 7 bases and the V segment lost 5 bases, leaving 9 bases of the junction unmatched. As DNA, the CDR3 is TGTGCCAGCAGCATCGGACAGGGGGCGCGGGATGAAGCTTTCTTT. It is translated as CASSIGQGARDEAFF.

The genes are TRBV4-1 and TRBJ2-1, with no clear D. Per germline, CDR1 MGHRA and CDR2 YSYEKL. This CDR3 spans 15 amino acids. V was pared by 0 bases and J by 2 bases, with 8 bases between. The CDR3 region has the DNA TGCGCCAGCAGCCAAGACTCCCCCCCCTACAATGAGCAGTTCTTC. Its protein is CASSQDSPPYNEQFF.

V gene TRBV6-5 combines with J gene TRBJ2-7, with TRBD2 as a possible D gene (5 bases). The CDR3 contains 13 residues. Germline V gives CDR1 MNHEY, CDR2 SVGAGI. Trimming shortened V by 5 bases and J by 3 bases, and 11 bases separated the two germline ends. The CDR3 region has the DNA TGTGCCAGCAGTCCGAGGGCAAGCTACGAGCAGTACTTC. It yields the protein CASSPRASYEQYF.

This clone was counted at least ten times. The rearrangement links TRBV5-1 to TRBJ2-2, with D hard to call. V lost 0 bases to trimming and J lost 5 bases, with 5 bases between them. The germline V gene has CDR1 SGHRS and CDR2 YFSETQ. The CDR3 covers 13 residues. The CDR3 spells CASSLAGTGELFF. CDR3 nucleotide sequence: TGCGCCAGCAGCTTGGCCGGGACCGGGGAGCTGTTTTTT.

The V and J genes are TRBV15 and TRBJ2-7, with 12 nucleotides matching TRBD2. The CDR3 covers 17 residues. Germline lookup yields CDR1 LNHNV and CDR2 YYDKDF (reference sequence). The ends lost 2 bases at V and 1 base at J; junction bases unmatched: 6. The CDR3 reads CATSRTPGLAGSYEQYF. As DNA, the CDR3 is TGTGCCACCAGCAGAACTCCGGGACTAGCGGGTTCCTACGAGCAGTACTTC. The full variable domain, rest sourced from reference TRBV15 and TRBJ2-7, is DAMVIQNPRYQVTQFGKPVTLSCSQTLNHNVMYWYQQKSSQAPKLLFHYYDKDFNNEADTPDNFQSRRPNTSFCFLDIRSPGLGDTAMYLCATSRTPGLAGSYEQYFGPGTRLTVT.

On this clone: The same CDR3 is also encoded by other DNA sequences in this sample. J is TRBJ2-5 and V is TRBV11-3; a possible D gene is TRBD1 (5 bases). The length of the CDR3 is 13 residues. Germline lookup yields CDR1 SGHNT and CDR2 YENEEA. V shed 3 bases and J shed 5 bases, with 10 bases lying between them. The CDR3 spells CASSFPGRETQYF. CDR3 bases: TGTGCCAGCAGCTTCCCAGGGCGGGAGACCCAGTACTTC.

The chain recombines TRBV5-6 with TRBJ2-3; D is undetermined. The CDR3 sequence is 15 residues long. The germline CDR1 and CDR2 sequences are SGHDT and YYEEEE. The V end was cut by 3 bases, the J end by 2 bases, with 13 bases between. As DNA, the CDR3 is TGTGCCAGCAGCTCCCGCCGAACTGCCACAGATACGCAGTATTTT. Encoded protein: CASSSRRTATDTQYF.

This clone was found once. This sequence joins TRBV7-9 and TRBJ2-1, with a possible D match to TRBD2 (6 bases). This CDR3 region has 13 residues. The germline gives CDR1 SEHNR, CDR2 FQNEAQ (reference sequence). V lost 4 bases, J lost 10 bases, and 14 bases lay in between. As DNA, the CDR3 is TGTGCCAGCAGCTCGGGACTCTTAACCGAGCAGTTCTTC. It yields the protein CASSSGLLTEQFF. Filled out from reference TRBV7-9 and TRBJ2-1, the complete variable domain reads DTGVSQNPRHKITKRGQNVTFRCDPISEHNRLYWYRQTLGQGPEFLTYFQNEAQLEKSRLLSDRFSAERPKGSFSTLEIQRTEQGDSAMYLCASSSGLLTEQFFGPGTRLTVL.

The CDR3 here is CASSFRGSQFYEQYF. The CDR3 DNA reads as TGTGCCAGCAGTTTTCGGGGTTCACAGTTCTACGAGCAGTACTTC. This chain connects TRBV28 to TRBJ2-7, with D perhaps TRBD2 (5 bases). CDR1 and CDR2 from the germline V gene are MDHEN and SYDVKM. With 3 bases removed from V and 3 bases from J, the gap between germline ends came to 15 bases. The CDR3 totals 15 residues.

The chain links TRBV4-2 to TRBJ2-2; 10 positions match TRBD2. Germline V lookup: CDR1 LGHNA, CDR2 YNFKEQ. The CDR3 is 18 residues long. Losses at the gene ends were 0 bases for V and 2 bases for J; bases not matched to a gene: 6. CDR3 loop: CASSQERTSGTNTGELFF. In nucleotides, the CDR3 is TGTGCCAGCAGCCAAGAGAGAACTAGCGGGACTAACACCGGGGAGCTGTTTTTT.